One sample yielded the 17 T cell receptor beta chains listed below, sequenced in a study of neurological immune-mediated disorders. TCRdb reprocessed the 5' RACE reads via MiXCR and lists one record per CDR3 protein. Of around 79,000 distinct CDR3 sequences listed, 13% to 15% are singletons. Specimen: PBMCs. These TCRs come from a woman in her forties or fifties in good health.

This clonotype appeared many times. This rearrangement joins TRBV10-3 to TRBJ2-1; TRBD1 is a possible D gene (6 bases). This CDR3 spans 16 amino acids. CDR1 is ENHRY and CDR2 is SYGVKD in the germline V gene. V gave up 5 bases and J gave up 3 bases, with 17 bases separating them. CDR3 amino acids: CAISPTGGGYYNEQFF. The CDR3, as DNA: TGTGCCATCAGTCCGACAGGAGGTGGATACTACAATGAGCAGTTCTTC.

This clonotype was seen many times. The chain joins TRBV6-2 or TRBV6-3 to TRBJ1-2; no definite D call. This CDR3 region has 13 residues. Germline V CDR1 and CDR2: MNHEY, SVGEGT. V lost 0 bases and J lost 4, with 6 bases in between. The CDR3 nucleotides are TGTGCCAGCAGTTACTCGACGGTCTATGGCTACACCTTC. This sequence encodes CASSYSTVYGYTF.

Ten or more counts support this clonotype. J is TRBJ2-7 and V is TRBV5-1, with a weak D call TRBD1 (6 bases). This CDR3 has 17 amino acids. Germline V gives CDR1 SGHRS, CDR2 YFSETQ. Trimming stripped 5 bases from V and 0 bases from J, with 21 bases between. This CDR3 is CASSPGQGFAGSYEQYF. In nucleotides, the CDR3 is TGCGCCAGCAGTCCGGGACAAGGCTTCGCTGGCTCCTACGAGCAGTACTTC. The full variable domain, rest sourced from reference TRBV5-1 and TRBJ2-7, is KAGVTQTPRYLIKTRGQQVTLSCSPISGHRSVSWYQQTPGQGLQFLFEYFSETQRNKGNFPGRFSGRQFSNSRSEMNVSTLELGDSALYLCASSPGQGFAGSYEQYFGPGTRLTVT.

The table lists this clonotype with many counts. The chain combines TRBV12-3 or TRBV12-4 with TRBJ1-1, with D perhaps matching TRBD1 (6 bases). V lost 4 bases and J 1 base, leaving 16 bases between the germline ends. The CDR3 length is 16 residues. This CDR3 reads CASSSGAGAANTEAFF. CDR3 DNA sequence: TGTGCCAGCAGTTCAGGAGCAGGGGCGGCGAACACTGAAGCTTTCTTT.

The V and J genes are TRBV4-1 and TRBJ2-7; 8 bases are a match to TRBD1. Germline V gene sequence: CDR1 MGHRA, CDR2 YSYEKL. V trimming: 4 bases; J trimming: 2 bases; junction bases outside the gene matches: 4. The CDR3 totals 14 residues. The DNA for the CDR3 is TGCGCCAGCAGCCCGGGACAGGCGACCTACGAGCAGTACTTC. It is translated as CASSPGQATYEQYF.

This clonotype was found many times. The rearrangement uses TRBV7-9 and TRBJ1-1; no clear D gene. Per the germline V gene, CDR1 is SEHNR and CDR2 is FQNEAQ (reference sequence). The CDR3 totals 13 residues. Trimming shortened V by 1 base and J by 5 bases, and 8 bases separated the two germline ends. This chain's CDR3 is CASSLGAETEAFF. The CDR3 nucleotides are TGTGCCAGCAGCTTAGGGGCAGAGACTGAAGCTTTCTTT.

This clonotype was seen ten or more times. This chain uses TRBV5-1 with TRBJ2-5; D call uncertain. The CDR3 has 13 amino acids. The germline V gene has CDR1 SGHRS and CDR2 YFSETQ. The V gene lost 1 base and the J gene lost 2 bases, with 6 bases spanning the gap. CDR3 loop: CASSLRPQETQYF. The CDR3 nucleotides are TGCGCCAGCAGCTTGCGACCTCAAGAGACCCAGTACTTC.

This clonotype was found many times. The chain combines TRBV5-1 with TRBJ2-1; D is unclear. The CDR3 loop spans 15 amino acids. V was trimmed by 2 bases and J by 6 bases, leaving 15 bases between them. The germline CDR1 and CDR2 sequences are SGHRS and YFSETQ. The CDR3 protein is CASSFLGATPNEQFF. The CDR3 coding sequence is TGCGCCAGCAGCTTTTTAGGAGCCACCCCCAATGAGCAGTTCTTC. The full variable domain, its missing parts supplied by reference TRBV5-1 and TRBJ2-1, is KAGVTQTPRYLIKTRGQQVTLSCSPISGHRSVSWYQQTPGQGLQFLFEYFSETQRNKGNFPGRFSGRQFSNSRSEMNVSTLELGDSALYLCASSFLGATPNEQFFGPGTRLTVL.

In this sample, this clonotype turned up many times. The chain carries TRBV2 and TRBJ1-5; D is unclear. Trimming shortened V by 4 bases and J by 3 bases, and 7 bases separated the two germline ends. The CDR3 is made up of 13 amino acids. CDR1 is SNHLY and CDR2 is FYNNEI in the germline V gene. CDR3 protein: CASSAQDNQPQHF. CDR3 nucleotides: TGTGCCAGCAGTGCGCAGGACAATCAGCCCCAGCATTTT. Complete variable domain (other parts from reference TRBV2 and TRBJ1-5): EPEVTQTPSHQVTQMGQEVILRCVPISNHLYFYWYRQILGQKVEFLVSFYNNEISEKSEIFDDQFSVERPDGSNFTLKIRSTKLEDSAMYFCASSAQDNQPQHFGDGTRLSIL.

This clonotype came up many times. The chain carries TRBV12-3 or TRBV12-4 and TRBJ1-4; D gene uncertain. V gave up 7 bases and J gave up 4 bases, with 13 bases separating them. The CDR3 covers 14 residues. This CDR3 is CASKVGRNNEKLFF. The CDR3, as DNA: TGTGCCAGCAAGGTGGGCCGGAATAATGAAAAACTGTTTTTT.

This clonotype showed up many times. The chain is built from TRBV20-1 and TRBJ2-2; TRBD1 matches 10 bases. J gave up 1 base and V 1 base, and 3 bases lay outside the gene matches. CDR1 and CDR2 (germline): DFQATT, SNEGSKA (reference sequence). This CDR3 is 16 amino acids long. The CDR3 bases are TGCAGTGCTAGAGGCAGGGACAGGGGGAACACCGGGGAGCTGTTTTTT. Protein product: CSARGRDRGNTGELFF.

There are many counts of this clonotype. The chain carries TRBV5-1 and TRBJ2-6; D is undetermined. Germline assignment: CDR1 SGHRS and CDR2 YFSETQ. Trimming cost V 4 bases and J 0 bases, with 11 bases left between them. The CDR3 extends over 16 amino acids. This chain's CDR3 is CASSATTVSGANVLTF. The CDR3 region has the DNA TGCGCCAGCAGCGCGACCACAGTCTCTGGGGCCAACGTCCTGACTTTC.

This clonotype was seen a few times. The junction departs from germline at one end; a sequencing error may be responsible. The chain has TRBV7-8 and TRBJ1-3; possibly TRBD1 for D (5 bases). Germline CDR1 and CDR2: SGHVS and FQNEAQ. The CDR3 totals 14 residues. CDR3 coding DNA: TGTGCCAGCATCTTAGGGACGACAGGAAACACCATATATTTT. Translation: CASILGTTGNTIYF. Based on the CDR3 plus reference TRBV7-8 and TRBJ1-3, the full variable domain is GAGVSQSPRYKVAKRGQDVALRCDPISGHVSLFWYQQALGQGPEFLTYFQNEAQLDKSGLPSDRFFAERPEGSVSTLKIQRTQQEDSAVYLCASILGTTGNTIYFGEGSWLTVV.

A note on this clonotype: Possible read error: a much larger clone is one base away. The genes are TRBV28 and TRBJ2-6; TRBD2 might be the D (6 bases). The CDR3 is 15 amino acids. Germline-derived CDR1 and CDR2 are MDHEN and SYDVKM. CDR3 loop: CASSFGGSEANVLTF. The CDR3 DNA is TGTGCCAGCAGTTTCGGAGGGTCTGAGGCCAACGTCCTGACTTTC.

Worth noting for this clonotype: A read error may explain this, as a much larger clone is one base away. J is TRBJ2-1 and V is TRBV27; D call uncertain. The CDR3 is 11 residues long. The V gene's germline CDR1 is MNHEY and CDR2 SMNVEV (reference sequence). The CDR3 DNA is TGTGCCAGCAGTTTCGGACGTGAGCAGTTATTC. Its translation: CASSFGREQLF.

Ten or more counts support this clonotype. The rearrangement links TRBV5-1 to TRBJ1-1; 8 bases fit TRBD1. CDR3 length: 14 amino acids. The germline V gene has CDR1 SGHRS and CDR2 YFSETQ. The trim removed 0 bases at V and 6 bases at J, leaving 4 bases unmatched. The CDR3 protein is CASSLGQGSAEAFF. CDR3 nucleotide sequence: TGCGCCAGCAGCTTGGGACAGGGGTCCGCTGAAGCTTTCTTT.

In its sample, this clonotype was seen many times. The rearrangement joins TRBV5-1 to TRBJ2-2, with 7 bases matching TRBD1. With V trimmed by 0 bases and J by 3 bases, 5 bases remained unmatched. This CDR3 contains 16 residues. The germline V gene encodes CDR1 SGHRS and CDR2 YFSETQ. In DNA, the CDR3 is TGCGCCAGCAGCTTGGGACAGGGCCTAGACACCGGGGAGCTGTTTTTT. Protein: CASSLGQGLDTGELFF.